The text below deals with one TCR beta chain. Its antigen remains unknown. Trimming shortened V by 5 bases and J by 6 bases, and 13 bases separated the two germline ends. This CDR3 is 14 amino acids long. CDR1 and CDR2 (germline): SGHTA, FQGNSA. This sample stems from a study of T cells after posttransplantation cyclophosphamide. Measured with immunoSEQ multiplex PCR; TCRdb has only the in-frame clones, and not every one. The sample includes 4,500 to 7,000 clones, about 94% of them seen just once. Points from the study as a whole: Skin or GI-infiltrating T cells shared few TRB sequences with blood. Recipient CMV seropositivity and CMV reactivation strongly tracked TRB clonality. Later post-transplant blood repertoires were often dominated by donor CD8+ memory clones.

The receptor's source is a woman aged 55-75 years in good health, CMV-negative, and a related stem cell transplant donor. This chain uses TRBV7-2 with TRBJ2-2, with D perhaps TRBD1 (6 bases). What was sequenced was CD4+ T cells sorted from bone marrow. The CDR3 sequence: CASSRARQAGELFF. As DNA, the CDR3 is TGTGCCAGCAGCCGAGCTCGACAGGCCGGGGAGCTGTTTTTT. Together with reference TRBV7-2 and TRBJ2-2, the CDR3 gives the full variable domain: GAGVSQSPSNKVTEKGKDVELRCDPISGHTALYWYRQSLGQGLEFLIYFQGNSAPDKSGLPSDRFSAERTGGSVSTLTIQRTQQEDSAVYLCASSRARQAGELFFGEGSRLTVL.